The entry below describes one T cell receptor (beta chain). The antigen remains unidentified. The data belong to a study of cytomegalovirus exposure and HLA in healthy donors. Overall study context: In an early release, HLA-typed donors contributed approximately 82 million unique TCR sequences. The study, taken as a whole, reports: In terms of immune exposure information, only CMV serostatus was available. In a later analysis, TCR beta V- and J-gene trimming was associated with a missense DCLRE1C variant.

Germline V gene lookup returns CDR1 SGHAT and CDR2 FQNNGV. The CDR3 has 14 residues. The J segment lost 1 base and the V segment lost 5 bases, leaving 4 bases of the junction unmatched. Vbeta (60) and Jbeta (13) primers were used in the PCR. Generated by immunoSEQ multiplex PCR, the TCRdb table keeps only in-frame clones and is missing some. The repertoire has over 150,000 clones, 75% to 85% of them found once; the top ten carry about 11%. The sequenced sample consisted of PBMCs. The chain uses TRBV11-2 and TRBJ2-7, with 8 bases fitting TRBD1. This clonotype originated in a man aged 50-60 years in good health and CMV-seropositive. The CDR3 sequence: CASSEQGGSYEQYF. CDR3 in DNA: TGTGCCAGCAGCGAACAGGGGGGATCCTACGAGCAGTACTTC.